The T cell receptor (beta chain) under discussion was sequenced for a study of T cell responses to AZD1222 COVID-19 vaccine. CDR1 and CDR2 (germline): SEHNR, FQNEAQ (reference sequence). The CDR3 contains 14 residues. V lost 1 base to trimming and J lost 5 bases, with 10 bases between them. Clones were sequenced by immunoSEQ multiplex PCR, and TCRdb holds only the in-frame ones, with some missing. The sample includes roughly 90,000 clones, approximately 90% seen only once; the top ten take under 5%. Study-wide points: Distributed over spike, vaccine-associated CD4 TCRs predominated at 160-218 and 743-854. Repertoire samples came only from after the peak T cell response. Reports indicate that nearly half of spike-specific TCRs are directed at unmutated variant regions.

A note on this clone: Its target is unknown.

The chain couples TRBV7-9 to TRBJ2-3; the D gene is possibly TRBD1 (5 bases). The sequenced sample was peripheral blood, obtained on day 0 of MenACWY control vaccination. The TCR comes from an adult in good health. The CDR3 nucleotides are TGTGCCAGCAGCTTAGGGCAGGGTGGAGATACGCAGTATTTT. Amino acid sequence: CASSLGQGGDTQYF.